These T cell receptor beta chains were read from a single sample in a study of blood T cell repertoires in COVID-19. TCRdb's table, derived via immunoSEQ multiplex PCR, lists solely in-frame clones and lacks some. The sample contains about 130,000 clones, around 85% of which appear only once. The material sequenced was peripheral blood. The receptors here all came from a woman of 80 years or more with COVID-19, enrolled during active disease. CDR3s include the opening cysteine and the closing phenylalanine or tryptophan. A D gene is named only where the DNA matches it firmly. The listing skips clone size in some rows; elsewhere it reads once, few, many or a size class.

j_call	d_call	v_call	cdr3_length	clone_size	cdr3_aa	cdr3_nt
TRBJ1-1	.	TRBV6-2/TRBV6-3	16	.	CASSYLQQRADTEAFF	TGTGCCAGCAGTTACCTCCAACAGAGGGCGGACACTGAAGCTTTCTTT
TRBJ2-1	TRBD2	TRBV6-1	14	.	CASSELADYNEQFF	TGTGCCAGCAGTGAACTAGCGGACTACAATGAGCAGTTCTTC
TRBJ2-3	TRBD2	TRBV6-1	17	.	CASSESLSGGLTDTQYF	TGTGCCAGCAGCGAATCGCTTAGCGGGGGACTCACAGATACGCAGTATTTT
TRBJ2-3	TRBD2	TRBV24-1	12	.	CATSGPGTSFDF	TGTGCCACCAGTGGCCCCGGGACTAGTTTCGATTTT
TRBJ2-3	TRBD2	TRBV6-6	16	.	CASSSGTSGLWDTQYF	TGTGCCAGCAGTTCCGGGACTAGCGGCCTGTGGGATACGCAGTATTTT
TRBJ1-5	TRBD1	TRBV24-1	16	.	CATSEPGTGGNQPQHF	TGTGCCACCAGTGAACCTGGGACAGGGGGCAATCAGCCCCAGCATTTT
TRBJ1-4	TRBD1	TRBV6-5	14	.	CASSSTGQAEKLFF	TGTGCCAGCAGTTCGACAGGGCAGGCTGAAAAACTGTTTTTT
TRBJ2-6	.	TRBV6-2/TRBV6-3	15	few	CASSPTRRGANVLTF	TGTGCCAGCAGCCCAACAAGAAGAGGGGCCAACGTCCTGACTTTC
TRBJ1-2	TRBD1	TRBV29-1	14	once	CSAEGQAGYYGYTF	TGCAGCGCCGAAGGACAGGCGGGTTACTATGGCTACACCTTC
TRBJ2-3	TRBD2	TRBV7-3	15	.	CASSPQAGVKDTQYF	TGTGCCAGCAGCCCCCAAGCGGGAGTAAAAGATACGCAGTATTTT
TRBJ1-4	.	TRBV28	15	.	CASSSAQLRNEKLFF	TGTGCCAGCAGTTCCGCTCAACTTCGGAATGAAAAACTGTTTTTT
TRBJ2-5	TRBD2	TRBV10-3	14	.	CAISSTSGSETQYF	TGTGCCATCAGTAGTACTAGCGGGTCGGAGACCCAGTACTTC
TRBJ2-5	.	TRBV6-2/TRBV6-3	13	.	CASSRGGQETQYF	TGTGCCAGCAGCCGTGGAGGCCAAGAGACCCAGTACTTC
TRBJ2-6	.	TRBV7-2	15	.	CASSLTVRGANVLTF	TGTGCCAGCAGCCTTACAGTAAGGGGGGCCAACGTCCTGACTTTC
TRBJ2-2	.	TRBV5-1	14	.	CASSLNSNTGELFF	TGCGCCAGCAGTTTAAACTCGAACACCGGGGAGCTGTTTTTT
TRBJ2-1	TRBD2	TRBV6-2/TRBV6-3	14	.	CASSYLGTRGEQFF	TGTGCCAGCAGTTACTTAGGGACTAGAGGAGAGCAGTTCTTC
TRBJ2-4	.	TRBV7-8	14	once	CASSPEKQGNIQYF	TGTGCCAGCAGCCCTGAAAAACAGGGAAACATTCAGTACTTC
TRBJ1-2	TRBD1	TRBV5-6	13	few	CASSSAQGDGYTF	TGTGCCAGCAGTTCCGCACAGGGGGATGGCTACACCTTC
TRBJ1-1	.	TRBV5-4	11	few	CASSSYTEAFF	TGTGCCAGCAGCTCCTACACTGAAGCTTTCTTT
TRBJ2-7	TRBD1	TRBV19	13	.	CATGDRLMGEQYF	TGTGCCACGGGGGACAGGCTAATGGGCGAGCAGTACTTC
TRBJ2-3	TRBD2	TRBV4-1	17	.	CASSQTLSGSYTDTQYF	TGCGCCAGCAGCCAGACCCTTAGCGGGAGTTACACAGATACGCAGTATTTT
TRBJ1-1	.	TRBV21-1	16	few	CASSNSAGTGASEAFF	TGTGCCAGCAGCAACTCCGCCGGGACAGGGGCGTCTGAAGCTTTCTTT
TRBJ2-6	.	TRBV3-1/TRBV3-2	13	.	CASAGSGANVLTF	TGTGCCAGTGCCGGCTCTGGGGCCAACGTCCTGACTTTC
TRBJ1-6	.	TRBV6-1	15	.	CASSELGGANSPLHF	TGTGCCAGCAGTGAACTGGGGGGGGCCAATTCACCCCTCCACTTT
TRBJ1-2	.	TRBV6-6	16	.	CASSYSSRVTVYGYTF	TGTGCCAGCAGTTACTCGAGTCGGGTCACCGTCTATGGCTACACCTTC
TRBJ1-4	TRBD1	TRBV4-1	15	.	CASRNTGDAGEKLFF	TGCGCCAGCAGGAACACAGGGGATGCTGGTGAAAAACTGTTTTTT
TRBJ2-7	.	TRBV7-2	12	.	CASSHPSYEQYF	TGTGCCAGCAGCCATCCCTCCTACGAGCAGTACTTC
TRBJ2-7	TRBD1	TRBV7-8	13	.	CASSFTGGYEQYF	TGTGCCAGCAGCTTTACAGGGGGCTACGAGCAGTACTTC
TRBJ2-5	.	TRBV7-2	14	few	CASGFGGFRETQYF	TGTGCCAGCGGGTTTGGGGGGTTTAGGGAGACCCAGTACTTC
TRBJ2-3	.	TRBV5-1	13	.	CASTGPSTDTQYF	TGCGCCAGCACGGGTCCCTCCACAGATACGCAGTATTTT
TRBJ2-5	TRBD2	TRBV7-7	15	.	CASSLLLGREETQYF	TGTGCTAGCAGCTTACTCCTGGGGAGGGAAGAGACCCAGTACTTC
TRBJ2-7	.	TRBV20-1	15	.	CSASPRGRTDYEQYF	TGCAGTGCTAGTCCTCGGGGGAGAACGGACTACGAGCAGTACTTC